One sample yielded the 9 T cell receptor beta chains listed below, sequenced in a study of shared clonotypes between healthy human individuals. Using immunoSEQ multiplex PCR, the repertoire was profiled, and TCRdb retains in-frame clones only, with some absent. The data show about 2.4 million clones, approximately 94% seen once. Sequenced material: naive CD4+ T cells sorted from blood. Subset of the sample: CD45RA+ positively selected. The receptors were sampled from a man aged 18-30 years in good health.

The gene calls are TRBV2 and TRBJ2-7, with 10 positions matching TRBD1. V shed 5 bases, J shed 2 bases, and the junction held 9 bases outside the gene matches. Germline CDR1 reads SNHLY; CDR2 reads FYNNEI. The CDR3 runs to 16 residues. CDR3 loop: CASSSDRGLITYEQYF. For the CDR3, the DNA is TGTGCCAGCAGTTCTGACAGGGGGCTGATAACCTACGAGCAGTACTTC.

The V and J genes are TRBV5-4 and TRBJ2-7; 9 bases align to TRBD1. With 0 bases clipped from V and 3 bases from J, the junction kept 4 bases outside the gene matches. This CDR3 has 15 residues. CDR1 and CDR2 from the germline V gene are SGHNT and YYREEE (reference sequence). DNA for the CDR3: TGTGCCAGCAGCTTGGAACAGGGGGCCTACTACGAGCAGTACTTC. It specifies CASSLEQGAYYEQYF.

Worth noting for this clone: The sample carries other DNA sequences with the same CDR3. This chain uses TRBV6-5 with TRBJ2-3, with TRBD1 identical over 9 bases. The CDR3 is made up of 14 amino acids. Per germline, CDR1 MNHEY and CDR2 SVGAGI. V dropped 6 bases and J dropped 3; count of bases not matched to a gene: 4. CDR3 loop: CASSRQGGTDTQYF. The CDR3 DNA follows: TGTGCCAGCAGCCGACAGGGGGGAACAGATACGCAGTATTTT.

This chain links TRBV2 with TRBJ2-5; D uncertain. V was cut by 7 bases and J by 4 bases, with 19 bases left in between. The CDR3 has 15 amino acids. The germline gives CDR1 SNHLY, CDR2 FYNNEI. As DNA, the CDR3 is TGTGCCAGCACCTTAAGGGATGGTATCGCAGAGACCCAGTACTTC. Protein sequence: CASTLRDGIAETQYF.

The chain couples TRBV4-1 to TRBJ2-5; possible D gene TRBD2, 7 bases. The CDR3 length is 18 residues. CDR1 and CDR2 from the germline V gene are MGHRA and YSYEKL. The ends were cut back, 1 base at V and 1 base at J, with 19 bases in the middle. The CDR3 sequence is CASSQGGGRGVGQETQYF. The CDR3 DNA is TGCGCCAGCAGCCAAGGGGGGGGGCGCGGGGTCGGCCAAGAGACCCAGTACTTC.

This clone has only one observation. The chain uses TRBV7-2 and TRBJ1-2; no clear D gene. The CDR3 contains 17 residues. Germline V CDR1 and CDR2: SGHTA, FQGNSA. Between the trimmed V and J ends, which lost 1 base and 3 bases, there was a span of 18 bases. CDR3 sequence: CASSLDPGSPIDYGYTF. The CDR3 DNA is TGTGCCAGCAGCTTAGACCCAGGCTCACCTATTGACTATGGCTACACCTTC.

The J gene is TRBJ2-3, the V gene TRBV5-3, with D perhaps matching TRBD2 (6 bases). TRBV5-3 is noted as an ORF with a role that remains uncertain. Trimming removed 7 bases from V and 6 bases from J, with 9 bases in between. This CDR3 region has 11 residues. CDR3 DNA: TGTGCCAGAGTGAGCGGGGATACGCAGTATTTT. Translated, it gives CARVSGDTQYF.

The chain couples TRBV19 to TRBJ1-5, with 7 nucleotides matching TRBD1. The CDR3 length is 17 residues. Trimming took 6 bases from V and 6 from J; bases not matched to a gene: 17. The germline V gene has CDR1 LNHDA and CDR2 SQIVND (reference sequence). This chain's CDR3 is CASSYTRGGAGGQPQHF. CDR3 sequence (DNA): TGTGCCAGTAGCTACACCCGGGGCGGGGCAGGGGGTCAGCCCCAGCATTTT.

V usage is TRBV7-2 and J usage is TRBJ1-3, with a tentative D call TRBD1 (6 bases). CDR1 and CDR2 from the germline V gene are SGHTA and FQGNSA. With 4 bases removed from V and 2 bases from J, the gap between germline ends came to 12 bases. This CDR3 is 15 amino acids long. The CDR3: CASSSTGTTGNTIYF. CDR3 nucleotide sequence: TGTGCCAGCAGCTCCACCGGGACAACTGGAAACACCATATATTTT. Combining the CDR3 with reference TRBV7-2 and TRBJ1-3 gives the whole variable domain GAGVSQSPSNKVTEKGKDVELRCDPISGHTALYWYRQSLGQGLEFLIYFQGNSAPDKSGLPSDRFSAERTGGSVSTLTIQRTQQEDSAVYLCASSSTGTTGNTIYFGEGSWLTVV.